This T cell receptor (beta chain) stems from a study of patients and donors after allogeneic stem cell transplantation. TCRdb reanalysed the RT-PCR reads using MiXCR and keeps one entry per CDR3 protein. The sample lists about 18,000 distinct CDR3 sequences, around 5% occurring once. This clonotype has just a few counts. The V gene's germline CDR1 is SGHNT and CDR2 YYREEE (reference sequence). The CDR3 contains 14 residues. V was clipped by 1 base and J by 2 bases, with 9 bases between them. This receptor was taken from a human donor who was either an allogeneic HSCT recipient or a stem cell or donor lymphocyte infusion donor (not recorded which). It is not recorded whose cells these are; they may come from a transplant donor. J is TRBJ2-5 and V is TRBV5-4; D gene uncertain. The sample was blood, either unsorted or a sorted T cell fraction (not recorded which). CDR3: CASSLIQAQETQYF. The CDR3 DNA is TGTGCCAGCAGCTTGATTCAGGCTCAAGAGACCCAGTACTTC.